This T cell receptor beta chain originates from a study of response to subunit inactivated influenza vaccine. Study-wide results and limits: Authors suggested seasonal influenza vaccinations each recruit few new T cells.

Each CDR3 protein gets one entry after TCRdb re-called the RT-PCR reads with MiXCR. The table shows 550,000 to 650,000 distinct CDR3 sequences, with approximately 10% occurring only once. As to this clonotype: Its antigen is as yet unknown.

V lost 2 bases, J lost 3 bases, and 12 bases lay in between. Germline assignment: CDR1 SGDLS and CDR2 YYNGEE. This CDR3 comprises 16 residues. The source material was PBMCs from blood, sampled on the day of vaccination. The TCR comes from a man aged 45 to 65 who received an inactivated influenza vaccine. The gene calls are TRBV9 and TRBJ2-6; possibly TRBD1 for D (5 bases). The CDR3 sequence: CASSVLGAHGANVLTF. The DNA of the CDR3 is TGTGCCAGCAGCGTCCTAGGGGCGCATGGGGCCAACGTCCTGACTTTC.